The T cell receptor (beta chain) described here comes from a study of T cell responses to AZD1222 COVID-19 vaccine. As for this clone: The antigen is not known.

Germline CDR1 reads LNHNV; CDR2 reads YYDKDF (reference sequence). V lost 2 bases, J lost 8 bases, and 5 bases stayed unmatched. The CDR3 loop spans 15 amino acids. Produced via immunoSEQ multiplex PCR; TCRdb's table is partial and in-frame only. The sample lists under 200,000 clones; about 92% were seen once. Study-wide results and limits: Only five or six individuals given AZD1222 were seropositive at baseline.

V usage is TRBV15 and J usage is TRBJ2-1; TRBD2 matches 11 bases. This specimen consisted of peripheral blood, obtained 28 days after the second AZD1222 dose. The clonotype was recovered from an adult who received the AZD1222 COVID-19 vaccine. The CDR3 region is CATSRPGLAGDEQFF. CDR3 in DNA: TGTGCCACCAGCAGACCCGGACTAGCGGGCGATGAGCAGTTCTTC.